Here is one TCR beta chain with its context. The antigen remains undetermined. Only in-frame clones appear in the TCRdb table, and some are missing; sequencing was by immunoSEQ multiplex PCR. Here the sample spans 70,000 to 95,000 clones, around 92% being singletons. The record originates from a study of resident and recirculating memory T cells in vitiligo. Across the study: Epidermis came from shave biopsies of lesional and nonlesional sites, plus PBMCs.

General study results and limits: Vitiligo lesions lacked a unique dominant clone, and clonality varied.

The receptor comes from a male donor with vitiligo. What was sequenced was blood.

The DNA of the CDR3 is TGTGCCAGCAGCCCGTCGGGGCGGGAGGTAGATACGCAGTATTTT. As protein: CASSPSGREVDTQYF. This chain uses TRBV9 with TRBJ2-3; 8 bases agree with TRBD2. CDR1 SGDLS and CDR2 YYNGEE come from the germline V gene. This CDR3 spans 15 amino acids. Trimming at V came to 4 bases and at J to 5 bases, leaving 9 bases not matched to a gene.